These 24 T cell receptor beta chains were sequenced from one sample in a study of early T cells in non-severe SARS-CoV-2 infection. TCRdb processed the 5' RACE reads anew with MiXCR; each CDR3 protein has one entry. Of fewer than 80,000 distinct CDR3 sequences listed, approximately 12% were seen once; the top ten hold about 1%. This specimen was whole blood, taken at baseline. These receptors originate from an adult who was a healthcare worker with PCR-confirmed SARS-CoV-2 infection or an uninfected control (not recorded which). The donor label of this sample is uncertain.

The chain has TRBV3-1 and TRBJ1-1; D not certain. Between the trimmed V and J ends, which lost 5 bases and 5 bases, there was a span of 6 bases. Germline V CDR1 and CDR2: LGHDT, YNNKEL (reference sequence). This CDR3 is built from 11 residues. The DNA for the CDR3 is TGTGCCAGCAGCGGTAGGACTGAAGCTTTCTTT. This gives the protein CASSGRTEAFF.

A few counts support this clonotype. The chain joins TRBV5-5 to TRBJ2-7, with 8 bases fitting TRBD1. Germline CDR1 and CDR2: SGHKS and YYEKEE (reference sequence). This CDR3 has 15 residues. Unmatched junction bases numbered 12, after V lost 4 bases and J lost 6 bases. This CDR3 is CASSGRDRLYGEQYV. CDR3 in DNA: TGTGCCAGCAGCGGCCGGGACAGGCTTTATGGCGAGCAGTACGTC.

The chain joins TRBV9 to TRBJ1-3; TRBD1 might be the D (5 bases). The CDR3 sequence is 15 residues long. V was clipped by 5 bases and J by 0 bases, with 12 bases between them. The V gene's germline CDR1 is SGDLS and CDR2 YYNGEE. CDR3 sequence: CASRPTASSGNTIYF. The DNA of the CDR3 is TGTGCCAGCAGGCCGACAGCTAGCTCTGGAAACACCATATATTTT. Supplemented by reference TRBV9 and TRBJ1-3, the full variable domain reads DSGVTQTPKHLITATGQRVTLRCSPRSGDLSVYWYQQSLDQGLQFLIQYYNGEERAKGNILERFSAQQFPDLHSELNLSSLELGDSALYFCASRPTASSGNTIYFGEGSWLTVV.

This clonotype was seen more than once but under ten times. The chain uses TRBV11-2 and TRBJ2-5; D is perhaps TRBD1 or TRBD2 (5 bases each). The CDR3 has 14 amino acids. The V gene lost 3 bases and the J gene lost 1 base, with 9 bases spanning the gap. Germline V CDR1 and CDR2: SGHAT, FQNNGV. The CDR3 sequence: CASSFFGTQETQYF. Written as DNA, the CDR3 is TGTGCCAGCAGCTTCTTCGGGACCCAAGAGACCCAGTACTTC.

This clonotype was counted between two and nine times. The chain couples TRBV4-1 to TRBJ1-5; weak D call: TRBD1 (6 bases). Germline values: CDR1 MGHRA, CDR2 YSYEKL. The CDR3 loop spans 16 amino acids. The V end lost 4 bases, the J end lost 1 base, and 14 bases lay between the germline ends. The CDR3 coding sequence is TGCGCCAGCAGCCGGTTAGGGGGTATCAGCAATCAGCCCCAGCATTTT. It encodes CASSRLGGISNQPQHF.

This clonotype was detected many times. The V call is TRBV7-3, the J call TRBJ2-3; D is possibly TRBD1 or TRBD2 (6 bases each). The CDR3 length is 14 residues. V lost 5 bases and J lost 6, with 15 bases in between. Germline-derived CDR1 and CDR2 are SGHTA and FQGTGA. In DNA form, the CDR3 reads TGTGCCAGCAGCCTGCTGGGGGGCCAGGATACGCAGTATTTT. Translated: CASSLLGGQDTQYF. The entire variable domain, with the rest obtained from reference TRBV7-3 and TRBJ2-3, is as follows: GAGVSQTPSNKVTEKGKYVELRCDPISGHTALYWYRQSLGQGPEFLIYFQGTGAADDSGLPNDRFFAVRPEGSVSTLKIQRTERGDSAVYLCASSLLGGQDTQYFGPGTRLTVL.

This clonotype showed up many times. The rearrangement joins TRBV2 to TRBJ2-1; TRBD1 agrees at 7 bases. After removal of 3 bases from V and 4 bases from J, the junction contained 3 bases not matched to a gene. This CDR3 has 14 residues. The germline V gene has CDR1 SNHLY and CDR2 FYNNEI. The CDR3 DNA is TGTGCCAGCAGTGATTCGACAGGGTACAATGAGCAGTTCTTC. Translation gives CASSDSTGYNEQFF.

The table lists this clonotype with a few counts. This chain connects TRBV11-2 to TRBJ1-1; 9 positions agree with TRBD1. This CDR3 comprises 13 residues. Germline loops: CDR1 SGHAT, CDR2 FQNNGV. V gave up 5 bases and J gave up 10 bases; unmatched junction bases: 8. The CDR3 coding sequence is TGTGCCAGCAGCGGGACAGGGATCCCTCTAGCTTTCTTT. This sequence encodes CASSGTGIPLAFF.

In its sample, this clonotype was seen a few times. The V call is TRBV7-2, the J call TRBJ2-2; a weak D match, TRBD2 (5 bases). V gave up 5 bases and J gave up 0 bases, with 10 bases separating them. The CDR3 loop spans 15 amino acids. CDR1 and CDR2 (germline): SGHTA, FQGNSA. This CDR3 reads CASSRTSANTGELFF. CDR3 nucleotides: TGTGCCAGCAGCCGGACTTCCGCGAACACCGGGGAGCTGTTTTTT.

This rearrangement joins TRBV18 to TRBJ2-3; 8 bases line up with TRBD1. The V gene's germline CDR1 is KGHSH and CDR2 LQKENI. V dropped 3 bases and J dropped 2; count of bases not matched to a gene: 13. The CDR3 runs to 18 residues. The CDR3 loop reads CASSPPLDRGFYTDTQYF. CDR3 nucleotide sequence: TGTGCCAGCTCACCCCCCCTCGACAGGGGCTTCTACACAGATACGCAGTATTTT.

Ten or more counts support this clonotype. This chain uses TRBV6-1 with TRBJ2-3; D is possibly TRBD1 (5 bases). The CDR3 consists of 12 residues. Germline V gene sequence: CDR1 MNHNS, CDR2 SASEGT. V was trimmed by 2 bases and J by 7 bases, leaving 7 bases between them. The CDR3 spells CASSEQGNTQYF. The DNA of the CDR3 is TGTGCCAGCAGTGAACAGGGTAATACGCAGTATTTT.

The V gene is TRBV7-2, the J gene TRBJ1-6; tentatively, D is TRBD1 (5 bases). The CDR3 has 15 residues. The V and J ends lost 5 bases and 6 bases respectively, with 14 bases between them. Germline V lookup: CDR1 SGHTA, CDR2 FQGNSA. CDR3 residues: CASSPPGGGNSPLHF. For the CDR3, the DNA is TGTGCCAGCAGCCCGCCGGGCGGGGGTAATTCACCCCTCCACTTT.

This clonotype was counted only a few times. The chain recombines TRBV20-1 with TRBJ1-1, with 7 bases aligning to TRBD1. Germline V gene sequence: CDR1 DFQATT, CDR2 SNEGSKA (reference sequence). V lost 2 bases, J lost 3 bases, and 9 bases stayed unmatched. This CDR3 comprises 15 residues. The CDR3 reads CSARSPTGMDTEAFF. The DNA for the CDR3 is TGCAGTGCTAGATCTCCGACAGGGATGGACACTGAAGCTTTCTTT.

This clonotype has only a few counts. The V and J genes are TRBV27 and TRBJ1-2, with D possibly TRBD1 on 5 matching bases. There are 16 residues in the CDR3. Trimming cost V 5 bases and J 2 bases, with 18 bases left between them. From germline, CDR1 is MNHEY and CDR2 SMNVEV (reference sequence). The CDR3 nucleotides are TGTGCCAGCAGTCCTCAACAGGTTCCTTTCAACTATGGCTACACCTTC. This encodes CASSPQQVPFNYGYTF.

CDR3 in amino acids: CASSEPWTDTSLNTEAFF. The CDR3 region has the DNA TGTGCCAGCAGTGAACCTTGGACAGACACTTCTCTGAACACTGAAGCTTTCTTT. This chain connects TRBV6-1 to TRBJ1-1, with TRBD1 as a possible D gene (6 bases). V was trimmed by 2 bases and J by 0 bases, leaving 19 bases between them. The germline CDR1 and CDR2 sequences are MNHNS and SASEGT. This CDR3 region has 18 residues.

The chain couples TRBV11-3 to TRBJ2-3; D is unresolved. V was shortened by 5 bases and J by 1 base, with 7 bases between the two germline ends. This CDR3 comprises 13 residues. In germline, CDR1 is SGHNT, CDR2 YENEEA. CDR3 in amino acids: CASSPHGTDTQYF. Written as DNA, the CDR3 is TGTGCCAGCAGCCCCCACGGCACAGATACGCAGTATTTT.

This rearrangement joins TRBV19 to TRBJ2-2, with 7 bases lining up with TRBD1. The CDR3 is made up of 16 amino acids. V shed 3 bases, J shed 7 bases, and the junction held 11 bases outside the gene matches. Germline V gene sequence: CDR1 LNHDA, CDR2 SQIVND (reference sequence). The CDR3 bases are TGTGCCAGTAGTATCAAACCGGGACAGAAAATCGGGGAGCTGTTTTTT. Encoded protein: CASSIKPGQKIGELFF.

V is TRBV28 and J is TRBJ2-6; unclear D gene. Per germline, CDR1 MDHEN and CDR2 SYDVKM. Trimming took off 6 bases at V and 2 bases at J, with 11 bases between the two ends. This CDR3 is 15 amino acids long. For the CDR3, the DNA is TGTGCCAGCAGCCGGCTAGTCACTGGGGCCAACGTCCTGACTTTC. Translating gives CASSRLVTGANVLTF.

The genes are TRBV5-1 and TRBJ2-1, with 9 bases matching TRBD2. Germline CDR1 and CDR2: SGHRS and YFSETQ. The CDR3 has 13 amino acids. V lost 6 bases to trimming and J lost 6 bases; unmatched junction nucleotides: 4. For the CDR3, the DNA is TGCGCCAGCAAAGCGGGGGGACCCAATGAGCAGTTCTTC. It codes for CASKAGGPNEQFF. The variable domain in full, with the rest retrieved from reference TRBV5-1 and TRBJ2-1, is KAGVTQTPRYLIKTRGQQVTLSCSPISGHRSVSWYQQTPGQGLQFLFEYFSETQRNKGNFPGRFSGRQFSNSRSEMNVSTLELGDSALYLCASKAGGPNEQFFGPGTRLTVL.

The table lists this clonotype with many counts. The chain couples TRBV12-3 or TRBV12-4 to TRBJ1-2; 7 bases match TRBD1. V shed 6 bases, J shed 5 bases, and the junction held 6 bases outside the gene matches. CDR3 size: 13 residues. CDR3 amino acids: CASRKQGQYGYTF. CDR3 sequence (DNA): TGTGCCAGCAGGAAACAGGGACAGTATGGCTACACCTTC.

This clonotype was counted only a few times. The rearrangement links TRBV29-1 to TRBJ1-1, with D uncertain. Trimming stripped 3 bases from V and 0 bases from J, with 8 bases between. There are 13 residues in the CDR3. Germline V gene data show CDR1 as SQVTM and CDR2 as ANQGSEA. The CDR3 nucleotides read TGCAGCGTTGAGCGGATAATGAACACTGAAGCTTTCTTT. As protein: CSVERIMNTEAFF. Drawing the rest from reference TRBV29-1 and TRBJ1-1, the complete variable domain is SAVISQKPSRDICQRGTSLTIQCQVDSQVTMMFWYRQQPGQSLTLIATANQGSEATYESGFVIDKFPISRPNLTFSTLTVSNMSPEDSSIYLCSVERIMNTEAFFGQGTRLTVV.

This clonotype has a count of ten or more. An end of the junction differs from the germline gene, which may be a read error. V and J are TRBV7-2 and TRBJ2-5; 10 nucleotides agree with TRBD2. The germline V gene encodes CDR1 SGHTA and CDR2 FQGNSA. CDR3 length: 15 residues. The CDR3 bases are TGTGCCAGCAACTTACGACCGACTAGCGGGGAGACCCAGTACTTC. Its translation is CASNLRPTSGETQYF.

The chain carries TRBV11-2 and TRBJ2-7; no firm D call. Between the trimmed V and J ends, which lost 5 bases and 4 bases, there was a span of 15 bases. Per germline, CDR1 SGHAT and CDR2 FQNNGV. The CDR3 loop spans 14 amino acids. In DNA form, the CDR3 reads TGTGCCAGCAGCCTAGGGTCAGCCCGTTACGAGCAGTACGTC. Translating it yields CASSLGSARYEQYV.

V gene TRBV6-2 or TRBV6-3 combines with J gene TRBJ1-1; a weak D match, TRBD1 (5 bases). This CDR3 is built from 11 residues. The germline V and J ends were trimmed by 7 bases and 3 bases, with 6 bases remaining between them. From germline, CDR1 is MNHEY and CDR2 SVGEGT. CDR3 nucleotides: TGTGCCAGCACAGGGTACACTGAAGCTTTCTTT. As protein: CASTGYTEAFF.